The clone carrying this T cell receptor (beta chain) was picked up one time. The sample originates from a study of blood T cell repertoires in COVID-19. Study-level information: Collection of acute and convalescent COVID-19 samples took place in the United States, Italy and Spain.

Original methodology: Amplification with reference gene primers provided the estimates of nucleated cell counts. The data were produced by immunoSEQ multiplex PCR, yet TCRdb's version contains in-frame clones alone and is incomplete. That table supplies the V and J calls and clone size; D and trimming were determined from the DNA. The data contain some 330,000 clones, about 89% of them seen just once; the ten biggest clones take up 1.9%. Sequencing input: PBMCs or T cells enriched from blood (not recorded which). The clonotype comes from a man aged 40-50 years in a cohort exposed to, infected with or recovered from COVID-19 (not recorded which).

CDR3 in DNA: TGCGCCAGCAGACGTAGCGGGAGCTCCTACAATGAGCAGTTCTTC. Its protein is CASRRSGSSYNEQFF. The chain joins TRBV5-1 to TRBJ2-1; TRBD2 matches 9 bases. The J segment lost 0 bases and the V segment lost 5 bases, leaving 3 bases of the junction unmatched. The CDR3 sequence is 15 residues long. The germline gives CDR1 SGHRS, CDR2 YFSETQ.